The rows below give T cell receptor beta chains drawn from one sample of a study of T-cell memory formation after mild COVID-19. A single record per CDR3 protein comes from TCRdb applying MiXCR to the 5' RACE reads. The sample holds 450,000 to 700,000 distinct CDR3 sequences, about a sixth seen once. Sequencing was performed on PBMCs or a T cell subset sorted from them (not recorded which). Source of these receptors: an adult woman who had mild COVID-19 (a few samples of this study predate the infection). Cell type and time point are not known. The CDR3 runs from the conserved cysteine through the conserved F or W. Fields, in order: clone size, V gene, J gene, D gene, CDR3 protein, CDR3 DNA. The D gene is left open where the match is weak. Size values are once, few and many counts, or a class for expanded clones, and some rows have none.

clone size: few
V gene: TRBV7-8
J gene: TRBJ1-5
D gene: -
CDR3 protein: CASSTNRISNQPQHF
CDR3 DNA: TGTGCCAGCAGCACAAACAGGATTAGCAATCAGCCCCAGCATTTT

clone size: -
V gene: TRBV4-2
J gene: TRBJ1-1
D gene: TRBD1
CDR3 protein: CASSQPDRGYSVPEAFF
CDR3 DNA: TGTGCCAGCAGCCAACCAGACAGGGGGTATTCTGTCCCTGAAGCTTTCTTT

clone size: -
V gene: TRBV7-6
J gene: TRBJ2-7
D gene: TRBD2
CDR3 protein: CASSNGLAVEQYF
CDR3 DNA: TGTGCCAGCAGCAACGGACTAGCGGTCGAGCAGTACTTC

clone size: -
V gene: TRBV7-9
J gene: TRBJ2-7
D gene: -
CDR3 protein: CASSRGTAGSYEQYF
CDR3 DNA: TGTGCCAGCAGCCGTGGGACGGCCGGCTCCTACGAGCAGTACTTC

clone size: -
V gene: TRBV3-1
J gene: TRBJ1-2
D gene: -
CDR3 protein: CASSRTRGENYGYTF
CDR3 DNA: TGTGCCAGCAGCCGTACCCGGGGCGAGAACTATGGCTACACCTTC

clone size: -
V gene: TRBV5-6
J gene: TRBJ1-6
D gene: -
CDR3 protein: CASSLSRGYSPLHF
CDR3 DNA: TGTGCCAGCAGCTTGAGTAGGGGGTATTCACCCCTCCACTTT

clone size: few
V gene: TRBV5-1
J gene: TRBJ1-4
D gene: -
CDR3 protein: CASSLDSGDEKLFF
CDR3 DNA: TGCGCCAGCAGCTTGGACAGCGGAGATGAAAAACTGTTTTTT

clone size: few
V gene: TRBV18
J gene: TRBJ2-7
D gene: TRBD2
CDR3 protein: CASSPRGTSVTYEQYF
CDR3 DNA: TGTGCCAGCTCACCACGTGGGACTAGCGTGACCTACGAGCAGTACTTC

clone size: few
V gene: TRBV7-3
J gene: TRBJ2-1
D gene: -
CDR3 protein: CASSGTGTVTYNEQFF
CDR3 DNA: TGTGCCAGCAGCGGTACCGGGACGGTGACCTACAATGAGCAGTTCTTC

clone size: -
V gene: TRBV11-3
J gene: TRBJ2-5
D gene: TRBD2
CDR3 protein: CASSLSRLAGAGTQYF
CDR3 DNA: TGTGCCAGCAGCTTAAGTCGACTAGCGGGAGCAGGGACCCAGTACTTC

clone size: -
V gene: TRBV7-9
J gene: TRBJ2-3
D gene: TRBD1
CDR3 protein: CASWRDRDTDTQYF
CDR3 DNA: TGTGCCAGCTGGCGGGACAGGGACACAGATACGCAGTATTTT

clone size: -
V gene: TRBV20-1
J gene: TRBJ1-2
D gene: TRBD1
CDR3 protein: CSARDRDRGGYTF
CDR3 DNA: TGCAGTGCTAGAGATCGGGACAGGGGCGGCTACACCTTC

clone size: -
V gene: TRBV6-6
J gene: TRBJ1-2
D gene: -
CDR3 protein: CASSYTQGTYGYTF
CDR3 DNA: TGTGCCAGCAGTTACACTCAGGGGACCTATGGCTACACCTTC

clone size: many
V gene: TRBV10-2
J gene: TRBJ2-1
D gene: TRBD2
CDR3 protein: CASSEGGRGPYNEQFF
CDR3 DNA: TGCGCCAGCAGTGAGGGCGGGAGGGGTCCCTACAATGAGCAGTTCTTC

clone size: -
V gene: TRBV12-3/TRBV12-4
J gene: TRBJ1-5
D gene: TRBD1
CDR3 protein: CASSTYLTGNNQPQHF
CDR3 DNA: TGTGCCAGCAGTACTTACCTGACAGGGAACAATCAGCCCCAGCATTTT

clone size: -
V gene: TRBV5-1
J gene: TRBJ1-4
D gene: -
CDR3 protein: CASCPVGGNEKLFF
CDR3 DNA: TGCGCCAGCTGTCCGGTAGGGGGTAATGAAAAACTGTTTTTT

clone size: -
V gene: TRBV7-2
J gene: TRBJ2-2
D gene: TRBD2
CDR3 protein: CASSLVPPSGMNTGELFF
CDR3 DNA: TGTGCCAGCAGCTTAGTCCCCCCTAGCGGGATGAACACCGGGGAGCTGTTTTTT

clone size: many
V gene: TRBV24-1
J gene: TRBJ2-3
D gene: TRBD2
CDR3 protein: CATSDSGGGPSTDTQYF
CDR3 DNA: TGTGCCACCAGTGATTCTGGCGGGGGGCCTAGCACAGATACGCAGTATTTT

clone size: few
V gene: TRBV12-3/TRBV12-4
J gene: TRBJ1-1
D gene: -
CDR3 protein: CASTGSGGDGTEAFF
CDR3 DNA: TGTGCCAGCACTGGGTCCGGGGGTGATGGCACTGAAGCTTTCTTT

clone size: -
V gene: TRBV6-5
J gene: TRBJ2-3
D gene: TRBD1
CDR3 protein: CASSPDRGYTDTQYF
CDR3 DNA: TGTGCCAGCAGCCCGGACAGGGGATACACAGATACGCAGTATTTT

clone size: few
V gene: TRBV12-3/TRBV12-4
J gene: TRBJ2-7
D gene: TRBD1
CDR3 protein: CASRGATGFYEQYF
CDR3 DNA: TGTGCCAGCAGAGGTGCGACAGGGTTCTACGAGCAGTACTTC

clone size: many
V gene: TRBV24-1
J gene: TRBJ2-7
D gene: -
CDR3 protein: CATSDGYEQYF
CDR3 DNA: TGTGCCACCAGTGATGGCTACGAGCAGTACTTC

clone size: -
V gene: TRBV2
J gene: TRBJ2-7
D gene: -
CDR3 protein: CASRALWGEQYF
CDR3 DNA: TGTGCCAGCAGGGCCCTCTGGGGGGAGCAGTACTTC

clone size: -
V gene: TRBV7-2
J gene: TRBJ1-1
D gene: -
CDR3 protein: CASSAEGYNTEAFF
CDR3 DNA: TGTGCCAGCAGCGCCGAGGGCTACAACACTGAAGCTTTCTTT

clone size: few
V gene: TRBV5-5
J gene: TRBJ2-5
D gene: TRBD1
CDR3 protein: CASSPPTGRETQYF
CDR3 DNA: TGTGCCAGCAGCCCGCCGACAGGGAGAGAGACCCAGTACTTC

clone size: -
V gene: TRBV7-9
J gene: TRBJ1-1
D gene: -
CDR3 protein: CASSPQGPRRDEAFF
CDR3 DNA: TGTGCCAGCAGCCCCCAGGGACCCCGCCGTGATGAAGCTTTCTTT

clone size: few
V gene: TRBV5-1
J gene: TRBJ2-5
D gene: TRBD1
CDR3 protein: CASSGTDTYRGRETQYF
CDR3 DNA: TGCGCCAGCAGCGGGACAGATACCTACAGGGGGAGAGAGACCCAGTACTTC

clone size: once
V gene: TRBV2
J gene: TRBJ1-2
D gene: -
CDR3 protein: CASQGRAGNYGYTF
CDR3 DNA: TGTGCCAGCCAAGGGAGGGCGGGGAACTATGGCTACACCTTC

clone size: few
V gene: TRBV19
J gene: TRBJ2-1
D gene: TRBD2
CDR3 protein: CASSIGLAGAGSYNEQFF
CDR3 DNA: TGTGCCAGTAGTATAGGTTTAGCGGGAGCGGGATCCTACAATGAGCAGTTCTTC

clone size: many
V gene: TRBV12-3/TRBV12-4
J gene: TRBJ2-7
D gene: -
CDR3 protein: CASSFGGQTYEQYF
CDR3 DNA: TGTGCCAGCAGTTTTGGTGGACAGACCTACGAGCAGTACTTC

clone size: -
V gene: TRBV12-3/TRBV12-4
J gene: TRBJ2-5
D gene: -
CDR3 protein: CASSSRRGLETQYF
CDR3 DNA: TGTGCCAGCAGTTCTCGCAGGGGTTTGGAGACCCAGTACTTC

clone size: -
V gene: TRBV9
J gene: TRBJ2-4
D gene: TRBD2
CDR3 protein: CASSAREGLLGDIQYF
CDR3 DNA: TGTGCCAGCAGCGCGAGAGAGGGACTATTGGGGGACATTCAGTACTTC

clone size: -
V gene: TRBV2
J gene: TRBJ1-2
D gene: -
CDR3 protein: CASSRGEGYTF
CDR3 DNA: TGTGCCAGCAGTAGGGGGGAAGGCTACACCTTC

clone size: few
V gene: TRBV24-1
J gene: TRBJ2-3
D gene: TRBD1
CDR3 protein: CATSDDRVGSRFDTQYF
CDR3 DNA: TGTGCCACCAGTGACGACAGGGTCGGATCTAGATTCGATACGCAGTATTTT

clone size: few
V gene: TRBV29-1
J gene: TRBJ1-4
D gene: -
CDR3 protein: CSVVGRTNEKLFF
CDR3 DNA: TGCAGCGTTGTGGGCAGAACTAATGAAAAACTGTTTTTT

clone size: -
V gene: TRBV7-2
J gene: TRBJ2-1
D gene: TRBD2
CDR3 protein: CASSSIQLAAYNEQFF
CDR3 DNA: TGTGCCAGCAGCTCCATTCAACTAGCGGCCTACAATGAGCAGTTCTTC

clone size: many
V gene: TRBV20-1
J gene: TRBJ2-7
D gene: -
CDR3 protein: CSARGPSYEQYF
CDR3 DNA: TGCAGTGCCAGAGGACCGTCCTACGAGCAGTACTTC

clone size: -
V gene: TRBV7-9
J gene: TRBJ2-7
D gene: TRBD2
CDR3 protein: CASSFLLAGVHEQYF
CDR3 DNA: TGTGCCAGCAGCTTTCTACTAGCGGGAGTCCACGAGCAGTACTTC

clone size: once
V gene: TRBV12-3/TRBV12-4
J gene: TRBJ2-7
D gene: TRBD1
CDR3 protein: CASSFLQRQGASYEQYF
CDR3 DNA: TGTGCCAGCAGTTTCCTTCAAAGACAGGGGGCGTCCTACGAGCAGTACTTC

clone size: few
V gene: TRBV4-1
J gene: TRBJ1-1
D gene: -
CDR3 protein: CASSSLQGQLGTEAFF
CDR3 DNA: TGCGCCAGCAGCTCGCTTCAGGGGCAGCTAGGGACTGAAGCTTTCTTT

clone size: many
V gene: TRBV29-1
J gene: TRBJ2-5
D gene: -
CDR3 protein: CSASTVQETQYF
CDR3 DNA: TGCAGCGCCTCGACAGTCCAAGAGACCCAGTACTTC

clone size: -
V gene: TRBV30
J gene: TRBJ2-3
D gene: -
CDR3 protein: CAWTGGADTQYF
CDR3 DNA: TGTGCCTGGACCGGAGGCGCAGATACGCAGTATTTT

clone size: -
V gene: TRBV11-1
J gene: TRBJ2-5
D gene: -
CDR3 protein: CASSLSGLQGQGDF
CDR3 DNA: TGTGCCAGCAGCTTAAGCGGCCTTCAGGGGCAGGGCGACTTC

clone size: few
V gene: TRBV3-1
J gene: TRBJ2-2
D gene: -
CDR3 protein: CASSQVPRLAQTGELFF
CDR3 DNA: TGTGCCAGCAGCCAAGTCCCCCGGCTAGCGCAAACCGGGGAGCTGTTTTTT

clone size: few
V gene: TRBV4-1
J gene: TRBJ2-1
D gene: -
CDR3 protein: CASSPQPLLNNEQFF
CDR3 DNA: TGCGCCAGCAGCCCACAGCCACTATTAAACAATGAGCAGTTCTTC

clone size: few
V gene: TRBV11-2
J gene: TRBJ2-1
D gene: -
CDR3 protein: CASSLSLLISDEQFF
CDR3 DNA: TGTGCCAGCAGCTTATCCCTCCTTATATCGGATGAGCAGTTCTTC

clone size: -
V gene: TRBV7-9
J gene: TRBJ2-7
D gene: -
CDR3 protein: CASSPYGVRTYEQYF
CDR3 DNA: TGTGCCAGCAGCCCGTACGGCGTTCGAACCTACGAGCAGTACTTC

clone size: -
V gene: TRBV7-9
J gene: TRBJ2-1
D gene: TRBD1
CDR3 protein: CASRDSDHNEQFF
CDR3 DNA: TGTGCCAGCCGGGACAGCGACCACAATGAGCAGTTCTTC

clone size: -
V gene: TRBV6-2/TRBV6-3
J gene: TRBJ2-5
D gene: TRBD2
CDR3 protein: CASSYPSGGPQRETQYF
CDR3 DNA: TGTGCCAGCAGTTACCCTAGCGGGGGGCCGCAGCGAGAGACCCAGTACTTC

clone size: -
V gene: TRBV7-9
J gene: TRBJ2-1
D gene: TRBD2
CDR3 protein: CASSFPSGGPYNEQFF
CDR3 DNA: TGTGCCAGCAGCTTCCCTAGCGGGGGGCCTTACAATGAGCAGTTCTTC

clone size: -
V gene: TRBV7-6
J gene: TRBJ2-1
D gene: TRBD1
CDR3 protein: CASSLPTGVEYNEQFF
CDR3 DNA: TGTGCCAGCAGCTTACCGACAGGGGTCGAATACAATGAGCAGTTCTTC

clone size: few
V gene: TRBV12-3/TRBV12-4
J gene: TRBJ1-1
D gene: TRBD1
CDR3 protein: CANRGGRHTEAFF
CDR3 DNA: TGTGCCAACAGGGGAGGCCGGCACACTGAAGCTTTCTTT